The 21 T cell receptor beta chains below all came from one sample that was sequenced in a study of vaccination and CD4 T cells after COVID-19. Sequenced with the Oncomine TCR Beta short-read assay was DNA taken from cultured CD4+ T cells. MiXCR was run by TCRdb on the PCR reads, yielding one entry per CDR3 protein. The table shows approximately 24,000 distinct CDR3 sequences, with 25% to 35% occurring only once. Sample time point: late sampling 161 to 241 days after vaccination in three convalescent patients. Noted treatment: roughly ten-day PBMC culture with coronavirus spike peptide pools or control peptides (ViraFEST assay). Which antigens these TCRs recognize remains unknown. This material consisted of CD4+ T cells from blood, cultured in vitro, taken about 7 months after SARS-CoV-2 vaccination. The source is a human donor who had recovered from COVID-19.

This clonotype was seen repeatedly, ten times or more. The CDR3, as DNA: TGTGCCACCAGCGCCGGAGCGGTCAACGAGCAGTACTTC. This gives the protein CATSAGAVNEQYF. V gene TRBV24-1 combines with J gene TRBJ2-7, with D possibly being TRBD2 (5 bases). The CDR3 has 13 amino acids. Trimming pared 7 bases from V and 5 bases from J, leaving 14 bases between. Germline CDR1 is KGHDR and CDR2 is SFDVKD.

The chain joins TRBV18 to TRBJ1-2; no definite D call. The CDR3 runs to 13 residues. Trimming shortened V by 3 bases and J by 6 bases, and 11 bases separated the two germline ends. CDR1 and CDR2 from the germline V gene are KGHSH and LQKENI. The DNA for the CDR3 is TGTGCCAGCTCACCTACGCAATCGGATGGCTACACCTTC. Protein product: CASSPTQSDGYTF.

By share, this clonotype counts as medium-sized (0.01 to 0.1%). Its ends do not fully match the called genes, so a read error is possible. V and J are TRBV20-1 and TRBJ1-5; TRBD1 might be the D (6 bases). Germline V CDR1 and CDR2: DFQATT, SNEGSKA (reference sequence). This CDR3 spans 12 amino acids. CDR3 amino acids: CSGRSGEQPQHF. The CDR3 DNA follows: TGCAGTGGTAGATCAGGGGAGCAGCCCCAGCATTTT.

The chain is built from TRBV10-3 and TRBJ2-1; D not resolved. Trimming left V 4 bases short and J 4 bases short, with 11 bases between. Per germline, CDR1 ENHRY and CDR2 SYGVKD. The CDR3 length is 14 residues. The CDR3 DNA follows: TGTGCCATCAGTGGCACCGGCTCATACAATGAGCAGTTCTTC. Amino acids: CAISGTGSYNEQFF.

The J gene is TRBJ2-7, the V gene TRBV29-1; tentatively, D is TRBD2 (5 bases). The CDR3 is 13 residues long. V lost 7 bases and J lost 2, with 15 bases in between. CDR1 is SQVTM, CDR2 ANQGSEA, per germline. The CDR3 sequence: CSGVSSSTYEQYF. For the CDR3, the DNA is TGCAGCGGGGTGTCTAGCAGCACCTACGAGCAGTACTTC.

The chain combines TRBV10-3 with TRBJ2-1; 8 bases are shared with TRBD1. V trimming: 7 bases; J trimming: 7 bases; junction bases outside the gene matches: 9. In germline, CDR1 is ENHRY, CDR2 SYGVKD. This CDR3 has 14 residues. The CDR3 spells CAIKRAGGRNEQFF. DNA of the CDR3: TGTGCCATCAAAAGGGCAGGGGGCCGGAATGAGCAGTTCTTC.

The sample holds a few counts of this clonotype. The J gene is TRBJ2-5, the V gene TRBV28, with D hard to call. From germline, CDR1 is MDHEN and CDR2 SYDVKM. CDR3 size: 13 residues. V dropped 4 bases and J dropped 3 bases, with 9 bases sitting between them. CDR3 bases: TGTGCCAGCAGTTCCACCGAAAAAGAGACCCAGTACTTC. Protein product: CASSSTEKETQYF.

This chain uses TRBV20-1 with TRBJ2-2; 8 bases agree with TRBD2. Germline CDR1 reads DFQATT; CDR2 reads SNEGSKA (reference sequence). This CDR3 region has 13 residues. The chain's CDR3 is CAAGAWGTGELFF. The CDR3 nucleotides read TGCGCAGCGGGAGCCTGGGGGACCGGGGAGCTGTTTTTT.

This clonotype was observed a handful of times. V is TRBV6-1 and J is TRBJ1-5; no firm D call. V was shortened by 6 bases and J by 8 bases, with 20 bases between the two germline ends. CDR3 length equals 15 residues. Germline values: CDR1 MNHNS, CDR2 SASEGT. The CDR3 bases are TGTGCCAGCAGCCCCACCACCGCCCCGGTGAAGCCCCAGCATTTT. Residues: CASSPTTAPVKPQHF.

The chain is built from TRBV7-9 and TRBJ2-3, with 8 bases matching TRBD2. This CDR3 is 15 amino acids long. The V segment lost 6 bases and the J segment 2 bases; nucleotides outside the gene matches: 7. CDR1 and CDR2 (germline): SEHNR, FQNEAQ (reference sequence). In DNA form, the CDR3 reads TGTGCCAGCAGACGGGGACTAGAGAACACAGATACGCAGTATTTT. It specifies CASRRGLENTDTQYF.

The chain recombines TRBV28 with TRBJ2-7; D is perhaps TRBD2 (5 bases). Trimming shortened V by 2 bases and J by 4 bases, and 9 bases separated the two germline ends. Per germline, CDR1 MDHEN and CDR2 SYDVKM. This CDR3 has 13 amino acids. The CDR3 DNA sequence: TGTGCCAGCAGTTTACTACGGGGTTACGAGCAGTACTTC. Translation: CASSLLRGYEQYF.

This clonotype was seen only a few times. The chain combines TRBV7-9 with TRBJ2-1; the match to TRBD2 covers 10 bases. The germline V gene encodes CDR1 SEHNR and CDR2 FQNEAQ (reference sequence). The CDR3 has 14 amino acids. Trimming at V came to 7 bases and at J to 5 bases, leaving 5 bases not matched to a gene. CDR3 sequence reads: CASILAGRHNEQFF. The CDR3, as DNA: TGTGCCAGCATACTAGCGGGACGCCACAATGAGCAGTTCTTC.

By share of the sample, this clonotype is medium-sized. The chain uses TRBV7-8 and TRBJ2-5; D is ambiguous. Trimming removed 6 bases from V and 1 base from J, with 12 bases in between. This CDR3 contains 14 residues. Germline V gene lookup returns CDR1 SGHVS and CDR2 FQNEAQ. CDR3 protein: CASSQGPFQETQYF. The CDR3 nucleotides are TGTGCCAGCAGTCAAGGGCCCTTCCAAGAGACCCAGTACTTC. The full variable domain, in which reference TRBV7-8 and TRBJ2-5 provide the parts outside the CDR3, is GAGVSQSPRYKVAKRGQDVALRCDPISGHVSLFWYQQALGQGPEFLTYFQNEAQLDKSGLPSDRFFAERPEGSVSTLKIQRTQQEDSAVYLCASSQGPFQETQYFGPGTRLLVL.

This clonotype was counted only a few times. The chain links TRBV7-7 to TRBJ1-1, with D unresolved. From germline, CDR1 is SSHAT and CDR2 FNYEAQ (reference sequence). With 1 base removed from V and 1 base from J, the gap between germline ends came to 4 bases. This CDR3 has 13 residues. The CDR3 here is CASSLGQNTEAFF. Written as DNA, the CDR3 is TGTGCCAGCAGCTTAGGGCAGAACACTGAAGCTTTCTTT.

V gene TRBV28 combines with J gene TRBJ1-6; the match to TRBD1 covers 7 bases. V was clipped by 6 bases and J by 7 bases; unmatched bases: 9. Germline V gene data show CDR1 as MDHEN and CDR2 as SYDVKM. The CDR3 contains 15 residues. The CDR3 region has the DNA TGTGCCAGCAGAAGAGGGGGCGGGGGCAATTCACCCCTCCACTTT. Amino acid sequence: CASRRGGGGNSPLHF.

By proportion, this clonotype is medium-sized. V and J are TRBV20-1 and TRBJ2-6; possible D gene TRBD2, 6 bases. The length of the CDR3 is 13 residues. The ends were cut back, 3 bases at V and 4 bases at J, with 7 bases in the middle. The germline CDR1 and CDR2 sequences are DFQATT and SNEGSKA (reference sequence). CDR3 DNA sequence: TGCAGTGCTAGGGCGGGGGGGGCCAACGTCCTGACTTTC. Translating it yields CSARAGGANVLTF.

V usage is TRBV7-9 and J usage is TRBJ2-7; D remains unclear. V lost 1 base and J 6 bases, leaving 10 bases between the germline ends. Germline CDR1 reads SEHNR; CDR2 reads FQNEAQ (reference sequence). This CDR3 region has 13 residues. CDR3 in DNA: TGTGCCAGCAGCTTAGTCGGTCTACCCGAGCAGTACTTC. Translated: CASSLVGLPEQYF.

This clonotype was counted only a few times. J is TRBJ2-7 and V is TRBV20-1; possible D gene TRBD1, 6 bases. The germline CDR1 and CDR2 sequences are DFQATT and SNEGSKA (reference sequence). This CDR3 has 11 amino acids. V lost 6 bases to trimming and J lost 7 bases, with 13 bases between them. CDR3 sequence: CSAPGAGEQYF. The DNA for the CDR3 is TGCAGTGCCCCAGGGGCTGGGGAGCAGTACTTC.

This clonotype was seen only a few times. The chain carries TRBV20-1 and TRBJ2-1; perhaps TRBD2 as D (5 bases). From germline, CDR1 is DFQATT and CDR2 SNEGSKA (reference sequence). The V end lost 6 bases, the J end lost 1 base, and 16 bases lay between the germline ends. The CDR3 runs 15 residues. This CDR3 reads CSAQDPSWSYNEQFF. Written as DNA, the CDR3 is TGCAGTGCCCAAGACCCTAGCTGGTCCTACAATGAGCAGTTCTTC.

The chain uses TRBV11-3 and TRBJ2-5, with D possibly called TRBD1 or TRBD2 (7 bases each). The CDR3 is made up of 15 amino acids. Germline V gives CDR1 SGHNT, CDR2 YENEEA. Trimming left V 5 bases short and J 5 bases short, with 18 bases between. In DNA, the CDR3 is TGTGCCAGCAGCAAGGGACTACAGGGGAGGGAGACCCAGTACTTC. This gives the protein CASSKGLQGRETQYF. Full variable domain (missing parts from reference TRBV11-3 and TRBJ2-5): EAGVVQSPRYKIIEKKQPVAFWCNPISGHNTLYWYLQNLGQGPELLIRYENEEAVDDSQLPKDRFSAERLKGVDSTLKIQPAELGDSAVYLCASSKGLQGRETQYFGPGTRLLVL.

This chain links TRBV19 with TRBJ2-3, with 9 bases fitting TRBD1. Germline V gene lookup returns CDR1 LNHDA and CDR2 SQIVND (reference sequence). With 5 bases clipped from V and 4 bases from J, the junction kept 1 base outside the gene matches. The CDR3 extends over 13 amino acids. CDR3 amino acids: CASSGQGSDTQYF. CDR3 in DNA: TGTGCCAGTAGTGGACAGGGGTCAGATACGCAGTATTTT.